Shown below are 26 T cell receptor beta chains from a single sample sequenced in a study of lymphopenia after photon versus proton radiotherapy. Sequenced by immunoSEQ multiplex PCR; TCRdb stores in-frame clones only, minus some. The data contain about 70,000 clones, about 89% of them singletons. Sequenced here: peripheral blood, sampled from a patient treated with proton-based radiotherapy. These receptors were collected from a man aged 80 or over with esophageal cancer.

This rearrangement joins TRBV30 to TRBJ1-2, with D unclear. This CDR3 region has 11 residues. Germline loops: CDR1 GTSNPN, CDR2 SVGIG (reference sequence). V shed 8 bases and J shed 4 bases, with 11 bases lying between them. CDR3 nucleotides: TGTGCCGGAAGGGTTGGCTATGGCTACACCTTC. This encodes CAGRVGYGYTF.

This chain joins TRBV6-6 and TRBJ1-6, with D perhaps TRBD1 (5 bases). V lost 5 bases, J lost 5 bases, and 10 bases lay in between. Germline V lookup: CDR1 MNHNY, CDR2 SVGAGI (reference sequence). The length of the CDR3 is 14 residues. The CDR3, as DNA: TGTGCCAGCAGTGGGACGGGAGATAATTCACCCCTCCACTTT. Protein sequence: CASSGTGDNSPLHF.

The genes are TRBV5-5 and TRBJ1-2; D unclear. The CDR3 is 14 amino acids. V lost 1 base and J 0 bases, leaving 7 bases between the germline ends. Looked up from germline, CDR1 is SGHKS and CDR2 is YYEKEE (reference sequence). CDR3 in amino acids: CASSLTATNYGYTF. In DNA, the CDR3 is TGTGCCAGCAGCTTGACAGCTACTAACTATGGCTACACCTTC.

This chain uses TRBV19 with TRBJ2-6; D unclear. This CDR3 has 14 amino acids. Germline V gene lookup returns CDR1 LNHDA and CDR2 SQIVND (reference sequence). Trimming removed 6 bases at V and 4 bases at J, with 10 bases between. The CDR3 here is CASSKVWGANVLTF. CDR3 coding DNA: TGTGCCAGTAGCAAAGTTTGGGGGGCCAACGTCCTGACTTTC.

V and J are TRBV15 and TRBJ2-7; the D call may be TRBD1 or TRBD2 (5 bases each). CDR1 and CDR2 from the germline V gene are LNHNV and YYDKDF (reference sequence). Trimming removed 1 base at V and 6 bases at J, with 13 bases between. The CDR3 spans 14 residues. CDR3 amino acids: CATSRVGGEFEQYF. The CDR3 DNA sequence: TGTGCCACCAGCAGAGTTGGGGGAGAATTCGAGCAGTACTTC.

The chain is built from TRBV20-1 and TRBJ2-3; the D is unclear. Between the trimmed V and J ends, which lost 5 bases and 3 bases, there was a span of 6 bases. The CDR3 loop spans 11 amino acids. From germline, CDR1 is DFQATT and CDR2 SNEGSKA (reference sequence). The chain's CDR3 is CSASKTDTQYF. The CDR3 nucleotides are TGCAGTGCTTCGAAGACAGATACGCAGTATTTT.

V usage is TRBV7-9 and J usage is TRBJ2-4; D gene unclear. Germline CDR1 reads SEHNR; CDR2 reads FQNEAQ (reference sequence). The CDR3 is made up of 13 amino acids. V gave up 0 bases and J gave up 9 bases, with 9 bases separating them. The CDR3: CASSLALLGIQYF. In DNA, the CDR3 is TGTGCCAGCAGCTTAGCGCTGCTAGGCATTCAGTACTTC.

The sample holds a few counts of this clone. The CDR3, as DNA: TGTGCCAGCAGTAGGGAGGGGACAGGGTATGAAAAACTGTTTTTT. It translates to CASSREGTGYEKLFF. This chain joins TRBV6-1 and TRBJ1-4, with TRBD1 matching over 9 bases. The CDR3 runs to 15 residues. J was trimmed by 6 bases and V by 5 bases; bases with no gene match: 7. Per germline, CDR1 MNHNS and CDR2 SASEGT.

V usage is TRBV6-6 and J usage is TRBJ1-2, with 8 bases that match TRBD1. The CDR3 is 14 residues long. Per germline, CDR1 MNHNY and CDR2 SVGAGI (reference sequence). V dropped 6 bases and J dropped 3; count of bases not matched to a gene: 6. The CDR3 DNA sequence: TGTGCCAGCAGCCGACAGGGGTTTCACTATGGCTACACCTTC. This encodes CASSRQGFHYGYTF.

V gene TRBV12-5 combines with J gene TRBJ2-5; 7 bases match TRBD2. With V trimmed by 0 bases and J by 2 bases, 9 bases remained unmatched. This CDR3 region has 17 residues. Germline CDR1 reads LGHNT; CDR2 reads FRNRAP. CDR3: CASGLVGLGTIQETQYF. The CDR3 DNA reads TGTGCTAGTGGTTTGGTAGGCCTGGGGACTATTCAAGAGACCCAGTACTTC.

The chain carries TRBV4-3 and TRBJ2-5; 9 nucleotides line up with TRBD2. The V and J ends lost 3 bases and 0 bases, in that order; junction bases with no gene match: 8. The V gene's germline CDR1 is LGHNA and CDR2 YSLEER. CDR3 length: 17 residues. The CDR3 reads CASSQDLAGHYQETQYF. The DNA of the CDR3 is TGCGCCAGCAGCCAGGATCTAGCGGGGCATTACCAAGAGACCCAGTACTTC.

As DNA, the CDR3 is TGTGCCAGCAGTTTTGGGCAGGGGGACTATGGCTACACCTTC. Residues: CASSFGQGDYGYTF. This rearrangement joins TRBV27 to TRBJ1-2, with 7 bases lining up with TRBD1. Germline values: CDR1 MNHEY, CDR2 SMNVEV (reference sequence). This CDR3 has 14 amino acids. The junction had 4 bases not matched to a gene; V was cut back by 3 bases and J by 3 bases.

CDR3 DNA: TGTGCCAGCAGCTTAGGACAGTACTACGAGCAGTACTTC. It translates to CASSLGQYYEQYF. V is TRBV11-2 and J is TRBJ2-7; D possibly corresponds to TRBD1 (5 bases). Germline CDR1 and CDR2: SGHAT and FQNNGV. Trimming removed 1 base from V and 3 bases from J, with 7 bases in between. There are 13 residues in the CDR3.

The gene calls are TRBV19 and TRBJ1-5; no firm D call. The CDR3 loop spans 14 amino acids. The germline gives CDR1 LNHDA, CDR2 SQIVND (reference sequence). V was trimmed by 7 bases and J by 5 bases, leaving 15 bases between them. Written as DNA, the CDR3 is TGTGCCAGTACTCCACAACACGTCGATCAGCCCCAGCATTTT. Translation: CASTPQHVDQPQHF.

This clone was picked up a small number of times. The chain joins TRBV7-2 to TRBJ1-5; D ambiguous. This CDR3 region has 12 residues. Deletions cut 5 bases from V and 4 bases from J, with 6 bases between. CDR1 is SGHTA and CDR2 is FQGNSA in the germline V gene. The CDR3 reads CASSPQNQPQHF. Written as DNA, the CDR3 is TGTGCCAGCAGCCCTCAAAATCAGCCCCAGCATTTT.

The chain carries TRBV5-4 and TRBJ2-1, with 10 bases fitting TRBD2. The CDR3 contains 14 residues. Germline-derived CDR1 and CDR2 are SGHNT and YYREEE (reference sequence). V was pared by 2 bases and J by 7 bases, with 3 bases of the junction left unmatched. CDR3 loop: CASSLWTSGNEQFF. In nucleotides, the CDR3 is TGTGCCAGCAGCTTATGGACTAGCGGAAATGAGCAGTTCTTC.

The chain couples TRBV7-8 to TRBJ2-5; TRBD2 matches 9 bases. Losses at the gene ends were 5 bases for V and 5 bases for J; bases not matched to a gene: 9. The CDR3 is 15 amino acids. From germline, CDR1 is SGHVS and CDR2 FQNEAQ. The CDR3 DNA sequence: TGTGCCAGCAGCACCGGGACTAGCCGTCTGGAGACCCAGTACTTC. This sequence encodes CASSTGTSRLETQYF.

The J gene is TRBJ2-5, the V gene TRBV6-6; D remains ambiguous. Trimming cost V 0 bases and J 5 bases, with 10 bases left between them. Germline-derived CDR1 and CDR2 are MNHNY and SVGAGI (reference sequence). This CDR3 contains 14 residues. The CDR3 sequence is CASSYSLAGETQYF. CDR3 DNA sequence: TGTGCCAGCAGTTACTCCCTCGCCGGGGAGACCCAGTACTTC.

The V and J genes are TRBV5-1 and TRBJ2-4; perhaps TRBD1 as D (7 bases). CDR3 length: 14 amino acids. V was trimmed by 0 bases and J by 8 bases, leaving 12 bases between them. Germline CDR1 and CDR2: SGHRS and YFSETQ. CDR3 nucleotide sequence: TGCGCCAGCAGCTTGGATCTCAGGGGGGACATTCAGTACTTC. The encoded protein is CASSLDLRGDIQYF.

The chain couples TRBV5-4 to TRBJ1-6; D unresolved. The CDR3 length is 12 residues. The V end lost 0 bases, the J end lost 10 bases, and 5 bases lay between the germline ends. Germline CDR1 SGHNT, CDR2 YYREEE (reference sequence). CDR3 sequence reads: CASSLEVSPLHF. CDR3 coding DNA: TGTGCCAGCAGCTTGGAGGTGTCACCCCTCCACTTT.

This clone has more than one count but fewer than ten. V and J are TRBV19 and TRBJ1-4; D is undetermined. The germline V gene has CDR1 LNHDA and CDR2 SQIVND (reference sequence). Trimming shortened V by 8 bases and J by 1 base, and 11 bases separated the two germline ends. CDR3 length: 14 amino acids. The CDR3 here is CASRTRVTNEKLFF. CDR3 nucleotides: TGTGCCAGTCGTACCCGTGTAACTAATGAAAAACTGTTTTTT.

The CDR3 spells CASGKGRATNEKLFF. The CDR3 DNA reads as TGTGCTAGTGGTAAAGGCAGGGCAACTAATGAAAAACTGTTTTTT. V and J are TRBV12-5 and TRBJ1-4; tentatively, D is TRBD1 (5 bases). The CDR3 spans 15 residues. V was cut by 5 bases and J by 0 bases, with 10 bases left in between. Germline CDR1 and CDR2: LGHNT and FRNRAP.

This clone was seen a handful of times. J is TRBJ1-6 and V is TRBV7-2; D unclear. V was clipped by 1 base and J by 0 bases, with 7 bases between them. Germline CDR1 reads SGHTA; CDR2 reads FQGNSA. There are 16 residues in the CDR3. For the CDR3, the DNA is TGTGCCAGCAGCTTAGTTCCGAGCTCCTATAATTCACCCCTCCACTTT. Translated, it gives CASSLVPSSYNSPLHF.

V is TRBV6-1 and J is TRBJ1-2, with no clear D. This CDR3 comprises 13 residues. Germline assignment: CDR1 MNHNS and CDR2 SASEGT. V dropped 10 bases and J dropped 1 base, with 13 bases sitting between them. The CDR3 protein is CAISPSDNYGYTF. The CDR3 DNA sequence: TGTGCCATATCCCCCTCGGATAACTATGGCTACACCTTC.

The chain carries TRBV7-6 and TRBJ1-3, with TRBD1 matching 10 bases. Germline CDR1 SGHVS, CDR2 FNYEAQ. The CDR3 has 17 residues. V lost 5 bases to trimming and J lost 2 bases; unmatched junction nucleotides: 9. CDR3 residues: CASSPSGGQGAGNTIYF. CDR3 in DNA: TGTGCCAGCAGCCCAAGCGGCGGACAGGGGGCTGGAAACACCATATATTTT.

This clone appeared once. Its ends do not fully match the called genes, so a read error is possible. The chain couples TRBV5-4 to TRBJ2-1; no definite D call. The germline gives CDR1 SGHNT, CDR2 YYREEE (reference sequence). The CDR3 contains 15 residues. CDR3 in amino acids: CASSLAVGVSNEQFF. The CDR3 DNA reads TGTGCCAGCAGTTTGGCTGTCGGCGTTAGTAATGAGCAGTTCTTC.